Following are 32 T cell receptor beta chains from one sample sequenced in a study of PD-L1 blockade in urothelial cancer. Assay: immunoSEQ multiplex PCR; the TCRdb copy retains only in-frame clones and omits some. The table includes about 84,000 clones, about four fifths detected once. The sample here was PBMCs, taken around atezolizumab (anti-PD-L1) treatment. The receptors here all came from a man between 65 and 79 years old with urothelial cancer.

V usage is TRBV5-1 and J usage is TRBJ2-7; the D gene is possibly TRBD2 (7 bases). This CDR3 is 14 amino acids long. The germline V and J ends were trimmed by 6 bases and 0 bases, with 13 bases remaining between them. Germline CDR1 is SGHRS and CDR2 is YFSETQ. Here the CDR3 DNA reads TGCGCCAGCACCTTACGGGGGGCCTCCTACGAGCAGTACTTC. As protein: CASTLRGASYEQYF. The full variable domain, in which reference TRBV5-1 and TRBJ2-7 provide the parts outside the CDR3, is KAGVTQTPRYLIKTRGQQVTLSCSPISGHRSVSWYQQTPGQGLQFLFEYFSETQRNKGNFPGRFSGRQFSNSRSEMNVSTLELGDSALYLCASTLRGASYEQYFGPGTRLTVT.

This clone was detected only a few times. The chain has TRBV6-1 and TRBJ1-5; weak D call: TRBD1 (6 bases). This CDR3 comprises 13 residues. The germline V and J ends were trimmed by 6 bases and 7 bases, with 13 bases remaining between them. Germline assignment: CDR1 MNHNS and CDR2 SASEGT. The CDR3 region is CASRRGGAQPQHF. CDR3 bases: TGTGCCAGCAGGAGGGGGGGTGCGCAGCCCCAGCATTTT.

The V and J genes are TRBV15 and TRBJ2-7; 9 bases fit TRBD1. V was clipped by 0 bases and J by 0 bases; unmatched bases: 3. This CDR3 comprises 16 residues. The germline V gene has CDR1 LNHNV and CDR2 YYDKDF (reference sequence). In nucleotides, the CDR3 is TGTGCCACCAGCAGAGAAGGGACAGGGAGCTCCTACGAGCAGTACTTC. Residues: CATSREGTGSSYEQYF.

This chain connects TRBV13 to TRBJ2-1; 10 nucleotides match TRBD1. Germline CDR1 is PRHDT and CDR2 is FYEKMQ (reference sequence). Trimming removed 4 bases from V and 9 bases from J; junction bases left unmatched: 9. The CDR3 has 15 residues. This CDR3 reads CASSSRDRGLGEQFF. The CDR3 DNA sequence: TGTGCCAGCAGCTCCCGGGACAGGGGCTTGGGTGAGCAGTTCTTC.

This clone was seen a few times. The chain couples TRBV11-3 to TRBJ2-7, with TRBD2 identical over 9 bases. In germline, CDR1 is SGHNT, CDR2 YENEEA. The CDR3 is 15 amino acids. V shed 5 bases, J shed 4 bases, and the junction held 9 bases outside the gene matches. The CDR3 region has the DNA TGTGCCAGCAGCCTCTCCGCGGGAGGGCCGTACGAGCAGTACTTC. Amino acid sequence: CASSLSAGGPYEQYF.

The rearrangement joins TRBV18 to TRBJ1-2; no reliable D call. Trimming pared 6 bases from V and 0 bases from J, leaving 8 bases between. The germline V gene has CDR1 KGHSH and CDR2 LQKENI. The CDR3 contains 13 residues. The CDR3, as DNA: TGTGCCAGCTCTCCGGGTTCTAACTATGGCTACACCTTC. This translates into CASSPGSNYGYTF.

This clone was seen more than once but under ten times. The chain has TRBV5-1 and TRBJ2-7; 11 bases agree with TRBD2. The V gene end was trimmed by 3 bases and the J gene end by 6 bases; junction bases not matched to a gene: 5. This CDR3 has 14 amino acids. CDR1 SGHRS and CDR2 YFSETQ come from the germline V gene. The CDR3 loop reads CASSSDTSGGEQYF. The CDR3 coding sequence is TGCGCCAGCAGCTCAGATACTAGCGGGGGCGAGCAGTACTTC. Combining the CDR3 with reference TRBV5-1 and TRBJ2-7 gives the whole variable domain KAGVTQTPRYLIKTRGQQVTLSCSPISGHRSVSWYQQTPGQGLQFLFEYFSETQRNKGNFPGRFSGRQFSNSRSEMNVSTLELGDSALYLCASSSDTSGGEQYFGPGTRLTVT.

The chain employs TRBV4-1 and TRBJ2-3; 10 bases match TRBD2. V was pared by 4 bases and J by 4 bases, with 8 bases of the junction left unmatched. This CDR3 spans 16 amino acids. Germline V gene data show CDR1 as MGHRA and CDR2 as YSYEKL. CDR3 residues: CASSPFPGTSADTQYF. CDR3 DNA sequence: TGCGCCAGCAGCCCTTTCCCCGGGACTAGCGCAGATACGCAGTATTTT.

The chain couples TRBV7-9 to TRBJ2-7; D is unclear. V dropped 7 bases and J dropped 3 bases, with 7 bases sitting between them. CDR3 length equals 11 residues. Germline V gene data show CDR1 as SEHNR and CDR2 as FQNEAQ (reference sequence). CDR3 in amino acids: CASTQDYEQYF. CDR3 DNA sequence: TGTGCCAGCACCCAGGACTACGAGCAGTACTTC.

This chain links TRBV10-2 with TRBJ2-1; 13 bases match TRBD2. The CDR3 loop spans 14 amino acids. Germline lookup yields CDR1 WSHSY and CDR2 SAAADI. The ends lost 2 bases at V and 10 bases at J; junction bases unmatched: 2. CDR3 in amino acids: CASSETSGGVEQFF. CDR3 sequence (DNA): TGCGCCAGCAGTGAGACTAGCGGGGGGGTGGAGCAGTTCTTC.

The CDR3 DNA sequence: TGCGCCAGCAGCACCCAGGGGGACACTGAAGCTTTCTTT. It yields the protein CASSTQGDTEAFF. This chain uses TRBV5-1 with TRBJ1-1, with TRBD1 matching over 7 bases. Germline CDR1 SGHRS, CDR2 YFSETQ. V lost 4 bases, J lost 3 bases, and 3 bases stayed unmatched. This CDR3 contains 13 residues.

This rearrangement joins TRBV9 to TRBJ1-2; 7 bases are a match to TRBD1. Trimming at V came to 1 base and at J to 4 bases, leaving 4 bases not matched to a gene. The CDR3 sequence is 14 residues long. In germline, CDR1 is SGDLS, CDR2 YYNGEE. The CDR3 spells CASSVQGGFYGYTF. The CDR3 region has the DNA TGTGCCAGCAGCGTACAGGGGGGCTTCTATGGCTACACCTTC.

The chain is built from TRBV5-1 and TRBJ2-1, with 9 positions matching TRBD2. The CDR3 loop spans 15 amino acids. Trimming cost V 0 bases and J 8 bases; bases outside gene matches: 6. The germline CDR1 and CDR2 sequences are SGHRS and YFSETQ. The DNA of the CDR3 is TGCGCCAGCAGCTTGGGTAGCGGGAGTCTCGATGAGCAGTTCTTC. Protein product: CASSLGSGSLDEQFF.

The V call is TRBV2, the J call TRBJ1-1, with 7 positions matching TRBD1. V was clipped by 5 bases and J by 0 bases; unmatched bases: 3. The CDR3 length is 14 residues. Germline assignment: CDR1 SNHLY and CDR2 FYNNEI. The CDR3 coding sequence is TGTGCCAGCAGTCAGGGGGGAATGAACACTGAAGCTTTCTTT. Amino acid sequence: CASSQGGMNTEAFF.

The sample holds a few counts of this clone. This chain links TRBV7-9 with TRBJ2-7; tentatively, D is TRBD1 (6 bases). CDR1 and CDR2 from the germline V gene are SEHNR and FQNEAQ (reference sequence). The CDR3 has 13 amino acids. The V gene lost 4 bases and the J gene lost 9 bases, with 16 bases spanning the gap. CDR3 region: CASSSSGGVGQYF. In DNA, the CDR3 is TGTGCCAGCAGCTCTAGTGGGGGCGTGGGGCAGTACTTC. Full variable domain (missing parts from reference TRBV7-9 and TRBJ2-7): DTGVSQNPRHKITKRGQNVTFRCDPISEHNRLYWYRQTLGQGPEFLTYFQNEAQLEKSRLLSDRFSAERPKGSFSTLEIQRTEQGDSAMYLCASSSSGGVGQYFGPGTRLTVT.

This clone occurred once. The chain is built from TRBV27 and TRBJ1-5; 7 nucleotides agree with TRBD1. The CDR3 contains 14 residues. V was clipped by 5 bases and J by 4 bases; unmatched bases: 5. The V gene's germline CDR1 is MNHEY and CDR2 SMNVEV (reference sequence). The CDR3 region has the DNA TGTGCCAGCAGTGCGGGGACAGCGAATCAGCCCCAGCATTTT. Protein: CASSAGTANQPQHF.

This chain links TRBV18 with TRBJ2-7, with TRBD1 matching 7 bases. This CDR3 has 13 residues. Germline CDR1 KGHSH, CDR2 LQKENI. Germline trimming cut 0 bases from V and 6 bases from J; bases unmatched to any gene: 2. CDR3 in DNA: TGTGCCAGCTCACCACCGGGGACAGCCGAGCAGTACTTC. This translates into CASSPPGTAEQYF. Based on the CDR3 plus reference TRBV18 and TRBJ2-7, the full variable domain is NAGVMQNPRHLVRRRGQEARLRCSPMKGHSHVYWYRQLPEEGLKFMVYLQKENIIDESGMPKERFSAEFPKEGPSILRIQQVVRGDSAAYFCASSPPGTAEQYFGPGTRLTVT.

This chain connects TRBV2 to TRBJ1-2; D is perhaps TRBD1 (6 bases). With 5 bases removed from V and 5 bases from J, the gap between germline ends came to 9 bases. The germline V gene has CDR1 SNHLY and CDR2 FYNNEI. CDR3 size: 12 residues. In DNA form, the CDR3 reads TGTGCCAGCAGTCCAGGGGATTATGGCTACACCTTC. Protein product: CASSPGDYGYTF.

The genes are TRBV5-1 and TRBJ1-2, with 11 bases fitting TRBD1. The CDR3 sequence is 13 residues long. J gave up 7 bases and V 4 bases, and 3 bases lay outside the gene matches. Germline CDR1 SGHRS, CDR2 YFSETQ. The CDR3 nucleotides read TGCGCCAGCAGCCAGGACAGGGGGCTTGGCTACACCTTC. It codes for CASSQDRGLGYTF.

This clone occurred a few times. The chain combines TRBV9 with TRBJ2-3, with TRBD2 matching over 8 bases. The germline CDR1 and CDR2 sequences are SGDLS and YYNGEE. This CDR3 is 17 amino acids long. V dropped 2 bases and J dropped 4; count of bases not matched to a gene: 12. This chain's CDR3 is CASSVPIGAGEADTQYF. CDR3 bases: TGTGCCAGCAGCGTCCCAATCGGAGCGGGAGAGGCAGATACGCAGTATTTT.

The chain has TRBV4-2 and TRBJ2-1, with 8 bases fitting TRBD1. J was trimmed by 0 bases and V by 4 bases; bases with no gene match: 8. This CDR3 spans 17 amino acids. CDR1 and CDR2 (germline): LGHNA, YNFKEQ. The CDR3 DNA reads TGTGCCAGCAGCCCGCGTTATCAGGGGGCCTCCTACAATGAGCAGTTCTTC. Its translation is CASSPRYQGASYNEQFF.

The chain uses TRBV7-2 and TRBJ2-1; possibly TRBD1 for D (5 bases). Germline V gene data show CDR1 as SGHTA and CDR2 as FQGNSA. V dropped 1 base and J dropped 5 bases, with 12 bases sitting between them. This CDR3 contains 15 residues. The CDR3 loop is CASSLDSQGHNEQFF. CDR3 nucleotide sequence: TGTGCCAGCAGCTTAGACTCTCAGGGCCACAATGAGCAGTTCTTC.

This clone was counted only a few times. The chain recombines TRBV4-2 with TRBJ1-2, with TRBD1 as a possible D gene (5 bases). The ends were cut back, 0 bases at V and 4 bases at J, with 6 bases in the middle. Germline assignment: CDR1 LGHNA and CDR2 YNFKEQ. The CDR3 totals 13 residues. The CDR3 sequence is CASSQDRAYGYTF. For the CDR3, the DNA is TGTGCCAGCAGCCAAGACAGGGCCTATGGCTACACCTTC.

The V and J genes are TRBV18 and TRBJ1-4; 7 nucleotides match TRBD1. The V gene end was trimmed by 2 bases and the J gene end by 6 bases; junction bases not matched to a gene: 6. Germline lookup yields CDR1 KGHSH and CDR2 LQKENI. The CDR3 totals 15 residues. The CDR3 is CASSPRAQGDEKLFF. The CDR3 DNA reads TGTGCCAGCTCACCAAGAGCCCAGGGGGATGAAAAACTGTTTTTT.

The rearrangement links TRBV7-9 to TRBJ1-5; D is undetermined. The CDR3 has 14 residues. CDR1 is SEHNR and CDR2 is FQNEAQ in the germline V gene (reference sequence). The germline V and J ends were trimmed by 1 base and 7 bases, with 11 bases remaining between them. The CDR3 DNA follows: TGTGCCAGCAGCTTAGACAACAGTAGACAGCCCCAGCATTTT. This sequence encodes CASSLDNSRQPQHF.

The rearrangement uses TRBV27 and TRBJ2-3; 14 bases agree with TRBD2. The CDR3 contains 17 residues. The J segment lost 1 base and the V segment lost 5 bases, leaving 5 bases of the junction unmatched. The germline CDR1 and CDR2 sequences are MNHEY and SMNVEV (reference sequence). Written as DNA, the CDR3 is TGTGCCAGCAGTCGGACTAGCGGGGGGCAGGGCACAGATACGCAGTATTTT. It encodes CASSRTSGGQGTDTQYF.

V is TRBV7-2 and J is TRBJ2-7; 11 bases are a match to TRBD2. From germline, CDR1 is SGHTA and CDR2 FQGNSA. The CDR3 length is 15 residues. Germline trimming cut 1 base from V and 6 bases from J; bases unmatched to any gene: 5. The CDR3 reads CASSLVVTSGTEQYF. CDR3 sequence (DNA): TGTGCCAGCAGCTTAGTAGTGACTAGCGGGACCGAGCAGTACTTC.

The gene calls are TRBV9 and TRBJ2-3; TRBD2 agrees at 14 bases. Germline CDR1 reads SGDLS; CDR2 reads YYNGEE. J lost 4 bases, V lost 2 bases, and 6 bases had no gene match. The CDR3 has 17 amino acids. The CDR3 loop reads CASSVGTSGRGSDTQYF. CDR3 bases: TGTGCCAGCAGCGTCGGGACTAGCGGGAGAGGTTCAGATACGCAGTATTTT.

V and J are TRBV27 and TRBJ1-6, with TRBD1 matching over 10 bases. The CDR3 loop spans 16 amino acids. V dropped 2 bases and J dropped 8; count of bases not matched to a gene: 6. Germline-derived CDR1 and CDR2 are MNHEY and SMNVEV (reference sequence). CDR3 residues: CASSLQTGTGDSPLHF. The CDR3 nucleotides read TGTGCCAGCAGTTTACAGACCGGGACAGGGGATTCACCCCTCCACTTT.

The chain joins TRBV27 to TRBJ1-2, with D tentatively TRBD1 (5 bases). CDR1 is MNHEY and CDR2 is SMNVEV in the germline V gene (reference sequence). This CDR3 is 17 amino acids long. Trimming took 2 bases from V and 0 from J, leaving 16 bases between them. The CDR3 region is CASSLRPDSYPNYGYTF. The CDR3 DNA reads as TGTGCCAGCAGTTTACGCCCCGACAGTTATCCTAACTATGGCTACACCTTC.

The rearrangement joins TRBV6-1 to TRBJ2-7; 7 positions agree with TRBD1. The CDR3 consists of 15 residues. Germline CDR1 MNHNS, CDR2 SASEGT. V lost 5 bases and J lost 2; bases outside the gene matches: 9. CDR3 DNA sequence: TGTGCCAGCAGTCCCTTAAACAGGGGAACCTACGAGCAGTACTTC. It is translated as CASSPLNRGTYEQYF.

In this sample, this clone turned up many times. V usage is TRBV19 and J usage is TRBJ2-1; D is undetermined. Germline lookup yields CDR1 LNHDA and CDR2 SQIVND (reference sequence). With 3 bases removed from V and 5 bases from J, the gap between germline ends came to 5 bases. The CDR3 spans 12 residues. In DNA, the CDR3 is TGTGCCAGTAGTATCCCTGACAATGAGCAGTTCTTC. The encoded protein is CASSIPDNEQFF.